This T cell receptor (beta chain) was identified in a study of blood T cell repertoires in COVID-19. This CDR3 is built from 15 residues. Trimming shortened V by 3 bases and J by 5 bases, and 14 bases separated the two germline ends. Germline V gives CDR1 MDHEN, CDR2 SYDVKM. Original analysis: Using reference gene primer amplification, nucleated cell counts were estimated. The repertoire was sequenced with immunoSEQ multiplex PCR; TCRdb's copy has only in-frame clones and lacks some. V, J and clone size are those of that table, while D and trimming were read from the DNA. The sample contains 65,000 to 95,000 clones, roughly 80% of which appear only once.

The sequenced material came from peripheral blood. The chain carries TRBV28 and TRBJ1-5; D is possibly TRBD1 (5 bases). This clonotype originated in a man older than 75 with active or convalescent COVID-19. For the CDR3, the DNA is TGTGCCAGCAGTTTTGACAGAACTGTTGATCAGCCCCAGCATTTT. Amino acid sequence: CASSFDRTVDQPQHF.